The 22 T cell receptor beta chains reported below all come from one sample, sequenced in a study of blood T cell repertoires in COVID-19. The protocol was immunoSEQ multiplex PCR, while the TCRdb copy is restricted to in-frame clones and leaves out a portion. The profile covers about 160,000 clones, with 84% appearing a single time and about 14% taken by the ten largest. Specimen: peripheral blood. The receptors come from a man aged 18 to 29 with active or convalescent COVID-19.

This chain connects TRBV11-2 to TRBJ1-6, with 7 bases matching TRBD1. J gave up 6 bases and V 2 bases, and 4 bases lay outside the gene matches. Germline V gene data show CDR1 as SGHAT and CDR2 as FQNNGV. The CDR3 consists of 15 residues. CDR3 coding DNA: TGTGCCAGCAGCTTATTGGCAGGGGGTAATTCACCCCTCCACTTT. It encodes CASSLLAGGNSPLHF.

The chain is built from TRBV3-1 (or the pseudogene TRBV3-2) and TRBJ1-1, with 8 nucleotides matching TRBD1. V lost 1 base and J lost 6; bases outside the gene matches: 7. Germline V gene sequence: CDR1 LGHDT, CDR2 YNNKEL (reference sequence). CDR3 size: 15 residues. CDR3 sequence reads: CASSQGRTGRAEAFF. The CDR3 region has the DNA TGTGCCAGCAGCCAAGGAAGGACAGGGAGGGCTGAAGCTTTCTTT.

This chain joins TRBV7-2 and TRBJ2-1; D gene ambiguous. V lost 3 bases to trimming and J lost 4 bases, with 7 bases between them. Per germline, CDR1 SGHTA and CDR2 FQGNSA. This CDR3 is 13 amino acids long. CDR3 amino acids: CASSFRTYNEQFF. The CDR3 DNA follows: TGTGCCAGCAGCTTTCGCACTTACAATGAGCAGTTCTTC.

The chain has TRBV18 and TRBJ2-7, with 11 bases lining up with TRBD1. Germline V gene lookup returns CDR1 KGHSH and CDR2 LQKENI. The CDR3 is made up of 17 amino acids. V gave up 2 bases and J gave up 4 bases; unmatched junction bases: 10. CDR3 residues: CASSPKYGGQGGYEQYF. The CDR3 bases are TGTGCCAGCTCACCAAAGTATGGGGGACAGGGGGGATACGAGCAGTACTTC. The full variable domain, completed using reference TRBV18 and TRBJ2-7, is NAGVMQNPRHLVRRRGQEARLRCSPMKGHSHVYWYRQLPEEGLKFMVYLQKENIIDESGMPKERFSAEFPKEGPSILRIQQVVRGDSAAYFCASSPKYGGQGGYEQYFGPGTRLTVT.

The V and J genes are TRBV7-3 and TRBJ2-1, with 13 bases identical to TRBD2. The CDR3 runs to 18 residues. Trimming at V came to 4 bases and at J to 7 bases, leaving 13 bases not matched to a gene. From germline, CDR1 is SGHTA and CDR2 FQGTGA. CDR3 residues: CASSSTELGTSGVNEQFF. The CDR3 nucleotides read TGTGCCAGCAGCTCGACCGAACTTGGGACTAGCGGGGTGAATGAGCAGTTCTTC.

The V and J genes are TRBV9 and TRBJ1-2, with D possibly being TRBD1 (6 bases). The CDR3 loop spans 15 amino acids. The V gene lost 6 bases and the J gene lost 0 bases, with 15 bases spanning the gap. The germline V gene encodes CDR1 SGDLS and CDR2 YYNGEE. The CDR3 protein is CASTVGDNSNYGYTF. The CDR3 region has the DNA TGTGCCAGCACTGTAGGGGACAACTCTAACTATGGCTACACCTTC.

The gene calls are TRBV9 and TRBJ2-3; TRBD2 matches at 10 bases. J was trimmed by 1 base and V by 2 bases; bases with no gene match: 10. The germline V gene has CDR1 SGDLS and CDR2 YYNGEE. The length of the CDR3 is 18 residues. CDR3 loop: CASSVASGRADGTDTQYF. CDR3 in DNA: TGTGCCAGCAGCGTTGCGAGCGGGAGGGCGGATGGCACAGATACGCAGTATTTT.

This CDR3 is CASSFGSLAGPTGELFF. The CDR3 bases are TGTGCCAGCAGCTTCGGGTCGCTAGCGGGGCCAACCGGGGAGCTGTTTTTT. This chain uses TRBV7-2 with TRBJ2-2; 9 bases map to TRBD2. Germline CDR1 is SGHTA and CDR2 is FQGNSA. The ends lost 3 bases at V and 5 bases at J; junction bases unmatched: 10. The CDR3 is 17 residues long.

The chain combines TRBV5-1 with TRBJ2-7; no definite D call. The germline CDR1 and CDR2 sequences are SGHRS and YFSETQ. The CDR3 sequence is 15 residues long. V shed 0 bases and J shed 2 bases, with 12 bases lying between them. In DNA, the CDR3 is TGCGCCAGCAGCTTGGGAATTAGCTTCGCCTACGAGCAGTACTTC. The encoded protein is CASSLGISFAYEQYF. The variable domain in full, with the rest retrieved from reference TRBV5-1 and TRBJ2-7, is KAGVTQTPRYLIKTRGQQVTLSCSPISGHRSVSWYQQTPGQGLQFLFEYFSETQRNKGNFPGRFSGRQFSNSRSEMNVSTLELGDSALYLCASSLGISFAYEQYFGPGTRLTVT.

The chain combines TRBV10-3 with TRBJ2-7; 11 nucleotides align to TRBD2. V gave up 2 bases and J gave up 7 bases; unmatched junction bases: 7. The CDR3 consists of 15 residues. Germline V gives CDR1 ENHRY, CDR2 SYGVKD. The CDR3 loop is CAISERVAGGGEQYF. CDR3 bases: TGTGCCATCAGTGAGAGGGTAGCGGGAGGGGGTGAGCAGTACTTC.

The J gene is TRBJ1-1, the V gene TRBV3-1 (or the pseudogene TRBV3-2); 7 bases map to TRBD1. After removal of 3 bases from V and 10 bases from J, the junction contained 5 bases not matched to a gene. This CDR3 contains 12 residues. Germline V lookup: CDR1 LGHDT, CDR2 YNNKEL (reference sequence). CDR3 sequence: CASSHGDSRAFF. The CDR3 DNA follows: TGTGCCAGCAGCCACGGGGACAGTCGAGCTTTCTTT.

The V call is TRBV2, the J call TRBJ1-5, with TRBD1 identical over 7 bases. Germline CDR1 SNHLY, CDR2 FYNNEI. The CDR3 loop spans 14 amino acids. J gave up 7 bases and V 6 bases, and 9 bases lay outside the gene matches. CDR3 residues: CASRANRGRQPQHF. CDR3 nucleotide sequence: TGTGCCAGCAGAGCTAACAGGGGACGCCAGCCCCAGCATTTT.

The chain combines TRBV6-2 or TRBV6-3 with TRBJ2-7; 9 nucleotides align to TRBD1. CDR3 length equals 15 residues. Germline CDR1 reads MNHEY; CDR2 reads SVGEGT. With 4 bases clipped from V and 1 base from J, the junction kept 5 bases outside the gene matches. In DNA, the CDR3 is TGTGCCAGCAGTTCCTCCGGGACAGGGTCCTACGAGCAGTACTTC. It translates to CASSSSGTGSYEQYF.

The rearrangement links TRBV6-5 to TRBJ1-5; TRBD1 agrees at 7 bases. With 0 bases clipped from V and 9 bases from J, the junction kept 8 bases outside the gene matches. Germline lookup yields CDR1 MNHEY and CDR2 SVGAGI. There are 15 residues in the CDR3. This chain's CDR3 is CASSYSRDSRAPQHF. The CDR3 DNA sequence: TGTGCCAGCAGTTACTCGCGGGACAGTCGGGCGCCCCAGCATTTT.

The chain uses TRBV28 and TRBJ1-6; 9 bases align to TRBD1. The ends lost 7 bases at V and 10 bases at J; junction bases unmatched: 8. The V gene's germline CDR1 is MDHEN and CDR2 SYDVKM. There are 14 residues in the CDR3. The CDR3 coding sequence is TGTGCCAGCATGAGGGGGGGACAGGGATCACCCCTCCACTTT. It translates to CASMRGGQGSPLHF.

V and J are TRBV5-1 and TRBJ1-2; 10 bases are shared with TRBD1. Germline V gene lookup returns CDR1 SGHRS and CDR2 YFSETQ. There are 14 residues in the CDR3. Unmatched junction bases numbered 2, after V lost 4 bases and J lost 2 bases. The CDR3 region is CASSVDRGNYGYTF. The CDR3 DNA reads as TGCGCCAGCAGCGTGGACAGGGGGAACTATGGCTACACCTTC.

CDR3: CASSLDPGQPQHF. The CDR3 bases are TGTGCCAGCAGCTTAGATCCGGGTCAGCCCCAGCATTTT. J is TRBJ1-5 and V is TRBV11-3; D unresolved. Trimming cost V 0 bases and J 6 bases, with 6 bases left between them. The CDR3 is 13 amino acids. CDR1 is SGHNT and CDR2 is YENEEA in the germline V gene. Variable domain in full (rest from reference TRBV11-3 and TRBJ1-5): EAGVVQSPRYKIIEKKQPVAFWCNPISGHNTLYWYLQNLGQGPELLIRYENEEAVDDSQLPKDRFSAERLKGVDSTLKIQPAELGDSAVYLCASSLDPGQPQHFGDGTRLSIL.

J is TRBJ2-2 and V is TRBV5-1; 8 bases match TRBD1. Germline CDR1 SGHRS, CDR2 YFSETQ. The CDR3 is 16 residues long. The V and J ends lost 5 bases and 7 bases, in that order; junction bases with no gene match: 13. For the CDR3, the DNA is TGCGCCAGCAGATTTGGACAGGGACGACCTAGCGGGGAGCTGTTTTTT. This gives the protein CASRFGQGRPSGELFF.

The chain links TRBV28 to TRBJ1-5; TRBD1 is a possible D gene (5 bases). The germline gives CDR1 MDHEN, CDR2 SYDVKM. V lost 6 bases, J lost 6 bases, and 21 bases lay in between. The CDR3 is 16 residues long. CDR3 region: CASSPLGGNWGQPQHF. In nucleotides, the CDR3 is TGTGCCAGCAGCCCACTGGGGGGGAATTGGGGTCAGCCCCAGCATTTT.

J is TRBJ1-5 and V is TRBV5-6; D gene uncertain. Looked up from germline, CDR1 is SGHDT and CDR2 is YYEEEE. The V gene lost 3 bases and the J gene lost 4 bases, with 14 bases spanning the gap. The CDR3 totals 15 residues. The CDR3 region is CASSSAPGYNQPQHF. CDR3 nucleotides: TGTGCCAGCAGCTCTGCTCCAGGTTATAATCAGCCCCAGCATTTT.

The V gene is TRBV6-6, the J gene TRBJ2-7; maybe TRBD1 (6 bases). This CDR3 is 14 amino acids long. Germline V gives CDR1 MNHNY, CDR2 SVGAGI (reference sequence). The germline V and J ends were trimmed by 6 bases and 5 bases, with 17 bases remaining between them. For the CDR3, the DNA is TGTGCCAGCAGACTAAACAGGGAGAAGGACGAGCAGTACTTC. Translating it yields CASRLNREKDEQYF.

The V gene is TRBV3-1 (or the pseudogene TRBV3-2), the J gene TRBJ2-7; 7 bases fit TRBD2. J was trimmed by 2 bases and V by 3 bases; bases with no gene match: 10. CDR3 size: 16 residues. Per the germline V gene, CDR1 is LGHDT and CDR2 is YNNKEL (reference sequence). In DNA form, the CDR3 reads TGTGCCAGCAGCCAGGGACTAAACCTATCACCCTACGAGCAGTACTTC. Residues: CASSQGLNLSPYEQYF.